The clone carrying this T cell receptor beta chain appeared a few times. The CDR3 covers 12 residues. Trimming shortened V by 3 bases and J by 1 base, and 6 bases separated the two germline ends. Germline CDR1 and CDR2: SQVTM and ANQGSEA. Cells sorted as Tregs were CD4+, CD25+ and CD127-/low. One entry per CDR3 protein, called by TCRdb with MiXCR from the 5' RACE reads. The repertoire includes over 40,000 distinct CDR3 sequences, over 20% of them detected once, and approximately 4.7% sits in the top ten. The sequence derives from a female donor with breast cancer. The source material was Tregs sorted from a lymph node. The V gene is TRBV29-1, the J gene TRBJ1-1; no reliable D call. The chain's CDR3 is CSVEAGNTEAFF. As DNA, the CDR3 is TGCAGCGTTGAGGCAGGGAACACTGAAGCTTTCTTT.